Listed below are T cell receptor beta chains from one sample, sequenced in a study of human T cells and chemical hapten exposure. TCRdb independently ran MiXCR on the RACE reads; one entry per CDR3 protein. The sample consists of 95,000 to 150,000 distinct CDR3 sequences, approximately 10% of them appearing once. The sequences come from whole blood, collected in connection with sensitization to the hapten diphenylcyclopropenone (DPC). The receptor source for this set is a woman in her fifties or sixties with alopecia areata. Some clones in this sample may be carry-over from other donors' samples. The CDR3 runs from the conserved cysteine through the conserved F or W. D genes are given only for firm matches. Expanded clones are given a class, and other clones once, few, many or no size at all.

j_call clone_size v_call d_call cdr3_aa cdr3_nt
TRBJ2-7 - TRBV5-4 TRBD1 CASSRDRGRYEQYF TGTGCCAGCAGCCGGGACAGGGGGCGCTACGAGCAGTACTTC
TRBJ1-2 - TRBV27 - CASSLPGRNYGYTF TGTGCCAGCAGTCTACCCGGACGGAACTATGGCTACACCTTC
TRBJ2-1 - TRBV7-9 TRBD2 CASSARVAGGPGEQFF TGTGCCAGCAGCGCAAGGGTAGCGGGAGGCCCTGGTGAGCAGTTCTTC
TRBJ2-1 many TRBV12-3/TRBV12-4 - CASSPGTYNEQFF TGTGCCAGCAGTCCGGGGACATACAATGAGCAGTTCTTC
TRBJ1-2 few TRBV5-1 - CASSWDGIGYTF TGCGCCAGCAGCTGGGACGGCATTGGCTACACCTTC
TRBJ2-4 many TRBV29-1 TRBD1 CSVVAGTGSQNIQYF TGCAGCGTAGTTGCCGGGACAGGATCCCAAAACATTCAGTACTTC
TRBJ2-6 - TRBV29-1 - CSVEDLDSVSGANVLTF TGCAGCGTTGAAGATCTGGACAGCGTCTCTGGGGCCAACGTCCTGACTTTC
TRBJ2-2 many TRBV29-1 - CSGKGSTGELFF TGCAGCGGGAAAGGGTCTACTGGGGAGCTGTTTTTT
TRBJ1-1 few TRBV29-1 - CSVQVAGSMNTEAFF TGCAGCGTTCAGGTGGCTGGATCGATGAACACTGAAGCTTTCTTT
TRBJ1-2 - TRBV27 TRBD1 CASSLWQGVGYTF TGTGCCAGCAGTTTATGGCAGGGGGTGGGCTACACCTTC
TRBJ1-5 - TRBV20-1 - CSAREGTQSQPQHF TGCAGTGCTAGAGAGGGGACCCAAAGCCAGCCCCAGCATTTT
TRBJ2-2 - TRBV7-2 TRBD2 CASSSRGGRGELFF TGTGCCAGCAGCTCCCGGGGCGGGAGGGGAGAGCTGTTTTTT
TRBJ2-1 few TRBV12-3/TRBV12-4 TRBD2 CASSLGLAEQFF TGTGCCAGCAGTTTGGGACTAGCTGAGCAGTTCTTC
TRBJ2-7 - TRBV20-1 - CSARDQAGRYYEQYF TGCAGTGCTAGAGATCAAGCAGGTCGTTACTACGAGCAGTACTTC
TRBJ2-3 few TRBV6-1 TRBD2 CASSELSGGPDTQYF TGTGCCAGCAGTGAACTTAGCGGGGGCCCAGATACGCAGTATTTT
TRBJ1-1 - TRBV12-3/TRBV12-4 - CASSTGYENTEAFF TGTGCCAGCAGTACAGGGTACGAGAACACTGAAGCTTTCTTT
TRBJ2-1 - TRBV11-2 - CASSRWESLNEQFF TGTGCCAGCAGCCGTTGGGAGTCACTGAATGAGCAGTTCTTC
TRBJ2-7 few TRBV7-2 TRBD1 CASSLGQGPTYEQYF TGTGCCAGCAGCCTAGGACAGGGCCCTACCTACGAGCAGTACTTC
TRBJ2-7 few TRBV28 TRBD1 CASSRPFGTAYEQYF TGTGCCAGCAGCCGACCGTTCGGGACAGCCTACGAGCAGTACTTC
TRBJ2-7 few TRBV4-1 TRBD2 CASSQDHGGAAYF TGCGCCAGCAGCCAAGATCACGGGGGGGCCGCTTACTTC
TRBJ2-2 many TRBV6-5 - CASVAGTRGTGELFF TGTGCCAGCGTCGCCGGGACAAGAGGAACCGGGGAGCTGTTTTTT
TRBJ1-6 once TRBV10-3 - CAISEAPNSPLHF TGTGCCATCAGTGAGGCCCCGAATTCACCCCTCCACTTT
TRBJ2-3 many TRBV7-2 - CASSLELGDTQYF TGTGCCAGCAGCTTAGAGCTGGGAGATACGCAGTATTTT
TRBJ2-7 - TRBV7-9 - CASSFTGTDYEQYF TGTGCCAGCAGCTTCACGGGAACAGACTACGAGCAGTACTTC
TRBJ2-5 - TRBV5-1 TRBD2 CASNPGLGLTETQYF TGCGCCAGCAACCCCGGACTAGGGTTGACAGAGACCCAGTACTTC
TRBJ2-1 few TRBV19 - CASSNGDRGGGQFF TGTGCCAGTAGTAACGGGGACCGAGGTGGCGGGCAGTTCTTC
TRBJ2-3 few TRBV5-1 TRBD2 CASSPGTSIMTDTQYF TGCGCCAGCAGCCCGGGGACTAGCATCATGACAGATACGCAGTATTTT
TRBJ2-7 few TRBV28 - CASSTTGKAGEQYF TGTGCCAGCAGTACTACCGGGAAAGCGGGCGAGCAGTACTTC
TRBJ1-1 - TRBV24-1 TRBD1 CATRGQGNTEAFF TGTGCCACCAGAGGACAGGGGAACACTGAAGCTTTCTTT
TRBJ2-1 - TRBV29-1 TRBD2 CSVEGLAGVLISYNEQFF TGCAGCGTTGAGGGACTAGCGGGGGTACTTATATCTTACAATGAGCAGTTCTTC
TRBJ2-2 - TRBV29-1 - CSVRDKLGELFF TGCAGCGTTCGCGACAAGCTCGGGGAGCTGTTTTTT